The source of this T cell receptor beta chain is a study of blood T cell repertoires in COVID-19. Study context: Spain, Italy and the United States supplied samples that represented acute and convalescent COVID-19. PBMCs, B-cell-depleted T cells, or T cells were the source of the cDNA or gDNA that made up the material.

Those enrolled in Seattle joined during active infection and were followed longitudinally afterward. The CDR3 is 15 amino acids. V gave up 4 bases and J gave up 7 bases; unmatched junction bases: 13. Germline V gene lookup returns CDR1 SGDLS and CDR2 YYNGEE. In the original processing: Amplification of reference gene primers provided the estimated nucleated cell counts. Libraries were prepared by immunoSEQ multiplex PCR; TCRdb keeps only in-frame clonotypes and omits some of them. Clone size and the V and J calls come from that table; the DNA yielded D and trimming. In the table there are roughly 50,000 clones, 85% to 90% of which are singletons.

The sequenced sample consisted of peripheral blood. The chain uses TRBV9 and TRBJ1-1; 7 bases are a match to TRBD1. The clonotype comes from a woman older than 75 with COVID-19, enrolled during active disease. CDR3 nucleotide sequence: TGTGCCAGCAGCCCGACTGCCGGGACAGACTATGAAGCTTTCTTT. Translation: CASSPTAGTDYEAFF.